Listed here is a single TCR beta chain. This sample was taken from a study of blood T cell repertoires in COVID-19. Per the authors' pipeline: Amplification of reference gene primers was used by the study to estimate nucleated cell counts. The repertoire was sequenced with immunoSEQ multiplex PCR; TCRdb's copy has only in-frame clones and lacks some. V, J and clone size are those of that table, while D and trimming were read from the DNA. This table holds 200,000 to 250,000 clones, more than 75% found once. CDR1 and CDR2 from the germline V gene are SGHTA and FQGTGA. The CDR3 spans 12 residues. V lost 5 bases to trimming and J lost 5 bases, with 6 bases between them.

Sequencing input: peripheral blood. The receptor was derived from a woman aged 25-40 years who had recovered from COVID-19. J is TRBJ2-2 and V is TRBV7-3, with D unresolved. The CDR3, as DNA: TGTGCCAGCAGCCACTATACCGGGGAGCTGTTTTTT. It translates to CASSHYTGELFF.